This TCR beta chain was recorded in a study of cytomegalovirus exposure and HLA in healthy donors (TCRdb year 2017). As for the study more broadly: In an earlier analysis of fewer than 750 of the donors, 276 Gb of sequence data and about 110 million unique TCR beta sequences from about 179 million T cells were reported. Both class I and class II loci were covered by HLA typing, at four-digit resolution. In an earlier analysis of several hundred of the donors, high-throughput TCR beta sequencing was used to judge whether each TCR beta V gene segment behaved as functional or pseudogenic. About five DR-DQ haplotypes were treated as single units for association and clustering because of strong linkage in the cohort. To predict cytomegalovirus infection status, the study brought together high-throughput TCR immunosequencing, statistical association of individual TCRs with disease status, and machine learning. The study aimed to test whether cataloging public T cell receptors could reveal signatures of past pathogen exposure. On average, around 200,000 unique TCR beta nucleotide sequences were sequenced per donor among about 400 genotyped donors of the cohort, with roughly 18% of those sequences being non-productive. All discovery cohort repertoires had been generated using a single sequencing platform. The T cell repertoires of around 670 subjects were profiled by immunosequencing and related to cytomegalovirus serostatus. Approximately 310 gigabases of sequencing data and roughly 80 million unique TCR sequences made up an early release that covered 640 HLA-typed donors. Rather than drawing on any new phenotypic data, the later analysis identified candidate immune exposures from TCR beta sequences and the way those sequences occurred across donors. The number of typed donors differed by locus: about 620-640 for A, B, C, DRB1 and DQB1; approximately 520 for DQA1; fewer than 610 for DPA1; and about 470 for DPB1. A later analysis re-examined previously published TCR beta repertoires from just over 650 donors and added high-resolution HLA genotyping to investigate patterns of TCR occurrence. Donor age, sex, ethnicity and CMV serostatus were compiled together with the repertoire data. A later genetic analysis used genome-wide SNP genotypes for about three fifths of the 666 donors, treating that subset as a discovery cohort. A separate validation cohort of 100 to 150 different subjects was used in addition to the approximately 640-subject first cohort. Among the roughly 400 genotyped donors, around 81% belonged to the genetic ancestry cluster associated with self-reported Caucasian donors. Here is what the overall study found, with its caveats: A group of highly shared sequence variants was considered likely to be a technical artifact of the sequencing pipeline. According to a later analysis, TCR association rates differed among HLA loci, with DRB1 alleles showing the most associated TCRs and HLA-C alleles showing the fewest. A later analysis reported that several top co-occurrence clusters appeared linked to parvovirus B19, influenza, CMV and Epstein-Barr virus. In vitro tests confirmed that three of the cytomegalovirus-associated TCR beta chains recognize cytomegalovirus antigens. Because HLA typing was missing for some donors at each locus, association tests included only the typed subset. Broadly in line with IMGT annotations, most TCR beta V segments showed up in productive rearrangements about 90% or about 30% of the time in an earlier analysis of approximately 640 of the donors. Assigning TCR associations to individual alleles was difficult when HLA alleles, especially DR and DQ, strongly co-occurred. The study listed 170 or so TCR beta chains as associated with cytomegalovirus. The presence/absence analyses assumed that sequencing depth was roughly uniform across donors, and that assumption may not be true. Compared with equally common non-associated chains, HLA-associated TCR beta chains in a later analysis were more clonally expanded and had lower generation probabilities. According to the authors, the approach could potentially be generalized to other disease states and immunological phenotypes. In a later genetic analysis, a missense DCLRE1C variant was associated with V-gene and J-gene trimming of TCR beta chains, and the association was replicated in an independent cohort. The cohort was sequenced for TCR beta chains only, and without alpha or paired-chain data the features that could be detected were limited. Some 16 rarely observed V segments, including chromosome 9 orphons, were excluded from the earlier analysis of approximately 500 of the donors because counts were too low. A later analysis associated some 17,000 TCR beta sequences with specific HLA alleles at a false discovery rate of 0.05. For the cohort, immune exposure information was limited to CMV serostatus. In a later analysis, most CMV-associated TCR beta chains were found to appear HLA-restricted, with HLA associations seemingly driven largely by CMV exposure. Some IMGT-functional V segments, including TRBV6-2 and TRBV6-3, could not be told apart with the 87-base-pair reads, so those segments were excluded. A later genetic analysis reported fewer N-insertions in productive TCRs among donors in an Asian-associated ancestry cluster than the roughly 620-donor mean. In both the original and validation cohorts, the classifier was reported to diagnose cytomegalovirus status with high specificity and sensitivity. While some public TCRs were present in many individuals, most TCR sequences turned up only very rarely across donors. A further reported finding was that TCR beta sequences accurately predicted the HLA-A and HLA-B alleles for most subjects in the first cohort. Correlated functional status among segregating V segments might reflect linkage disequilibrium, but an unknown experimental factor could not be ruled out.

In total, 600 or so healthy bone marrow donors made up the cohort. All cohort members were sampled while nominally healthy, although unrecorded immune exposures were likely present. The donor tested CMV seropositive and was one of the 289 seropositive cohort members. A peripheral blood sample was provided by each donor, and peripheral blood mononuclear cells were used for TCR beta sequencing. Genomic DNA was extracted from the blood cell samples with the Qiagen DNeasy Blood Extraction Kit. Library prep was done by the immunoSEQ multiplex PCR assay. For the multiplex PCR, a mixture combining 60 forward primers for TCR Vbeta segments and 13 reverse primers for TCR Jbeta segments was used. The CDR3 region of rearranged TCR beta genes was amplified from genomic DNA by a multiplex PCR assay. The Illumina HiSeq System was used to sequence the amplified TCR beta libraries as 87-base-pair reads. In the authors' own workflow: A later analysis tallied roughly 78 million unique TCR beta chains across the approximately 670 repertoires, and 10 million to 11 million of those chains were shared by two or more donors. A nearest-neighbor algorithm error-corrected the raw reads and collapsed the reads into unique sequences, merging closely related sequences to remove PCR and sequencing errors. Alignment of CDR3 sequences to IMGT reference sequences was used to assign V, D and J gene segments. For a sequence to be retained, a match of at least six nucleotides was required to both a V gene segment and a J gene segment. A rearrangement counted as productive if the CDR3 had no stop codons and remained in frame with V and J, and every other rearrangement counted as non-productive. Following IMGT convention, CDR3 was defined as the stretch from the second conserved V-encoded cysteine up to the conserved J-encoded phenylalanine. Sequences without an unambiguous match to a single V gene segment were excluded from the earlier analysis of several hundred of the donors. In an earlier analysis of approximately 590 of the donors, a V segment was called functional when productive rearrangements were above 56.7%, and segregating when the standard deviation between donors exceeded 5%. A statistical classification framework was built to diagnose cytomegalovirus status from the catalog of TCR beta chain sequences. In a later analysis, TCR nucleotide sequences were compared against IMGT/GENE-DB human TR gene sequences so that V and J genes could be assigned. A later analysis assigned CDR3 sequences and most-parsimonious VDJ recombination scenarios with the TCRdist pipeline. A later analysis defined each TCR beta chain by its CDR3 amino acid sequence plus V-gene family, and excluded reads lacking a unique V-gene family. As a way to deal with suspected cross-contamination and a sequencing artifact, a later analysis dropped 500 to 700 nucleotide sequences that were highly shared and had low generation probability. For each public chain, a later analysis derived a clonal expansion index from normalized ranks of inferred template counts within each repertoire. A later analysis computed generation probabilities with a VDJ recombination model fitted to out-of-frame rearrangements, and checked the results against IGoR. A later analysis scored TCR-TCR, TCR-HLA and TCR-CMV co-occurrence with hypergeometric tests, applying a repertoire-size bias correction to TCR pairs. False discovery rates were estimated in a later analysis by permuting HLA or CMV assignments 20 times. A later analysis grouped co-occurring TCRs with DBSCAN, adding TCRdist sequence similarity when clustering within HLA-allele-positive subsets. Repertoires with fewer than 30,000 or more than 120,000 public chains, plus five repertoires with anomalous nucleotide sharing, were excluded from co-occurrence clustering. Drawn from immuneACCESS, this table holds only the in-frame rearrangements with V and J called that TCRdb kept. Clones are partly lost; checked studies trace under half to an unresolved V gene and leave the rest unexplained. That table furnishes V, J and clone size, whereas the DNA furnished D and trimming. This sample is represented by tens of thousands of clones; 70% of them were singletons. 8.5% to 10% of the sample is taken by the ten largest.

With regard to this clone: This receptor's antigen is unknown. No per-base quality is available; no much larger clone lies one base away.

The CDR3 goes from the cysteine to the phenylalanine over 16 residues. This entry keeps only the CDR3 DNA: 48 bases, framed from base 1. CDR1 and CDR2 are read off the germline V gene as SGHTA and FQGNSA. V is pruned by 3 bases and J by 5 bases, leaving 10 bases of the junction without a gene match. The sequence links TRBV7-2 to TRBJ1-1; 9 bases in between match TRBD1. The TCR sequence derives from a woman aged 45-65 years in good health and CMV-seropositive. Sequenced sample: PBMCs. The bases are TGTGCCAGCAGCTTCCCGGACAGGGGAGGTGGAACTGAAGCTTTCTTT. This yields the protein CASSFPDRGGGTEAFF.